A selection of T cell receptor beta chains follows, all from one sample in a study of cytomegalovirus exposure and HLA in healthy donors. Profiled with immunoSEQ multiplex PCR; TCRdb holds only in-frame clones, not every one. Among about 160,000 clones listed, roughly 73% were seen once. The sequenced material came from PBMCs. These receptors were collected from a woman in her twenties or thirties in good health and CMV-seronegative. The conserved cysteine and the conserved F or W are not part of the CDR3 here.

v_call | cdr3_aa
TRBV18 | ASSRGQGRSLSPLH
TRBV7-2 | ASSSPQTYNSPLH
TRBV19 | ASTIQGAEAEAF
TRBV6-4 | ANSTAGQGSGSTEAF
TRBV19 | ASSLFDRVGNTIY
TRBV6-6 | ASSPAGLEEF
TRBV2 | ASSESARYSGNTIY
TRBV30 | AWSVKQGFGAQY
TRBV7-9 | SSSSGGQAANVLT
TRBV11-2 | ASSLLAGGISYEQY
TRBV30 | AWSSSSGGTDTQY
TRBV7-9 | ASSSPPGDPT
TRBV30 | AWSQGGETQY
TRBV11-2 | ASRSPRDRPASYT
TRBV2 | ASSEDREGQPQH
TRBV5-3 | ARGLRQGYTDTQY
TRBV7-9 | ASNRGSSYNEQF
TRBV10-3 | AISEEIRSSYEQY
TRBV28 | ASSLAGGDETQY
TRBV4-1 | ASSQAISSYNEQF
TRBV19 | ASFPGQSIYGYT
TRBV7-8 | ASSSEGLAGVHEQF
TRBV5-1 | ASSWGGSGGEQY
TRBV12-5 | ASGTGNPNTEAF
TRBV27 | ASREPGRNEQF
TRBV7-9 | SSSLSSTGSNEKLF
TRBV18 | ASSPFPDSPNYGYT
TRBV5-1 | ASSSGTVITDTQY
TRBV6-5 | ASSQQGSGNTIY
TRBV30 | AWRASGLQGTNTEAF
TRBV2 | ASRNRGSSYEQY
TRBV5-1 | ASRKMLTGGNADTQY
TRBV6-1 | ASTVSISYEQY
TRBV30 | AWSRQGLSTGNTIY
TRBV7-3 | AGQGWFGELF
TRBV20-1 | SAGEQF
TRBV11-2 | ASSFRDYEQY
TRBV4-1 | ASSPLGGEGETQY
TRBV5-6 | ASSLAFMRKETQY
TRBV5-1 | ASSLAAQGYSPLH
TRBV11-3 | ASSRDKNYGYT
TRBV5-6 | ASSPTGIPYEQY
TRBV10-3 | AISESAGLLYGYT
TRBV30 | AGQGSYEQY
TRBV2 | ASSSVARTEAF
TRBV5-1 | ASSPDGQGYGNTIY
TRBV28 | ASSLGRGDTEAF
TRBV5-1 | ASSPGQGIEKLF
TRBV25-1 | ASRPDSTNYGYT
TRBV5-4 | ASSSGQRNTGELF